The rows below give T cell receptor beta chains drawn from one sample of a study of blood T cell repertoires in COVID-19. TCRdb's table, derived via immunoSEQ multiplex PCR, lists solely in-frame clones and lacks some. The sample records tens of thousands of clones, over 65% being singletons. Sequencing was carried out using peripheral blood. The receptors originated from a man aged 70 or older with COVID-19, enrolled during active disease. Each CDR3 is given with its conserved first and last residue. A D gene is named only where the DNA matches it firmly. Clone size is given for some rows only: seen once, a few or many times, or a class if the clone is expanded.

j_call v_call d_call clone_size cdr3_nt cdr3_aa
TRBJ2-5 TRBV5-1 TRBD1 many TGCGCCAGCAGCCTGGGACAGGGGACACAGACCCAGTACTTC CASSLGQGTQTQYF
TRBJ2-1 TRBV13 NA NA TGTGCCAGCAGCTTAGGACAGGGTTACAATGAGCAGTTCTTC CASSLGQGYNEQFF
TRBJ2-3 TRBV5-1 TRBD1 NA TGCGCCAGCAGCTGGACAGGGTTGGGCACAGATACGCAGTATTTT CASSWTGLGTDTQYF
TRBJ2-7 TRBV7-2 NA NA TGTGCCAGCAGCTTAGCGCTAGGACACCAACCCTACGAGCAGTACTTC CASSLALGHQPYEQYF
TRBJ2-7 TRBV7-2 NA NA TGTGCCAGCAGCCCCCTTCGGTTTGCCGAGCAGTACTTC CASSPLRFAEQYF
TRBJ2-1 TRBV29-1 TRBD2 few TGCAGCGTTGAATGGCGTCTAGCGGGAGGAGGGGCCTACAATGAGCAGTTCTTC CSVEWRLAGGGAYNEQFF
TRBJ2-7 TRBV6-6 NA NA TGTGCCAGCAGTTACCTGACAGGTGGAGACGAGCAGTACTTC CASSYLTGGDEQYF
TRBJ2-7 TRBV15 NA few TGTGCCACCAGCAGAGATTCAGGGTCCTACGAGCAGTACTTC CATSRDSGSYEQYF
TRBJ1-3 TRBV28 NA NA TGTGCCAGCAGTACACTAGGAAACACCATATATTTT CASSTLGNTIYF
TRBJ2-2 TRBV10-3 NA NA TGTGCCATCAAGGTCCAGGGGCAAGGGGCCGGGGAGCTGTTTTTT CAIKVQGQGAGELFF
TRBJ2-1 TRBV12-3/TRBV12-4 NA NA TGTGCCAGCAGTTTATCTTACTATGAGCAGTTCTTC CASSLSYYEQFF
TRBJ2-1 TRBV7-2 NA few TGTGCCAGCAGCTCGGGACTGGGGAATGAGCAGTTCTTC CASSSGLGNEQFF
TRBJ1-2 TRBV27 TRBD1 NA TGTGCCAGCAGCAGGACAGGGGTGGTCTATGGCTACACCTTC CASSRTGVVYGYTF
TRBJ2-1 TRBV19 NA few TGTGCCAGTAGCCCTACAGGGATTCATGAGCAGTTCTTC CASSPTGIHEQFF
TRBJ2-5 TRBV4-3 TRBD1 NA TGCGCCAGCAGCCAAGAGGACAGGGGGCGAAATTCGGAGACCCAGTACTTC CASSQEDRGRNSETQYF
TRBJ1-1 TRBV4-2 TRBD1 NA TGTGCCAGCAGCCTACCGGACAGGGTGAACACTGAAGCTTTCTTT CASSLPDRVNTEAFF
TRBJ1-1 TRBV5-1 TRBD1 NA TGCGCCAGCAGCCGGACGGGACAGGGGAACACTGAAGCTTTCTTT CASSRTGQGNTEAFF
TRBJ2-3 TRBV28 TRBD1 NA TGTGCCAGCACTAGACAGGGAACCCGCGGTCGGAGGCAGTATTTT CASTRQGTRGRRQYF
TRBJ2-1 TRBV11-1 TRBD2 NA TGTGCCAGCAGCTTAGCTGCGGGAGGCTTCGGTGAGCAGTTCTTC CASSLAAGGFGEQFF
TRBJ2-1 TRBV7-9 TRBD2 NA TGTGCAACTATCCCGGGACTAGAAAAGAACAATGAGCAGTTCTTC CATIPGLEKNNEQFF
TRBJ2-5 TRBV6-5 TRBD1 NA TGTGCCAGCAGAAGACAGGGGGCCAACACAGAGACCCAGTACTTC CASRRQGANTETQYF
TRBJ1-6 TRBV7-6 NA NA TGTGCCAGCAGCCGCGACACCGCCGCGGGGAATTCACCCCTCCACTTT CASSRDTAAGNSPLHF
TRBJ2-7 TRBV29-1 NA NA TGCAGCGTTGATCCCCGGCGGCCGAATTCCTACGAGCAGTACTTC CSVDPRRPNSYEQYF
TRBJ1-4 TRBV28 NA once TGTGCCAGCAGTATCTCCTTGCGAGGGCTTACTGGAAAACTGTTTTTT CASSISLRGLTGKLFF
TRBJ2-7 TRBV5-1 TRBD1 NA TGCGCCAGCAGCTCACGGCGGGACAGGGACTACGAGCAGTACTTC CASSSRRDRDYEQYF
TRBJ2-7 TRBV10-3 TRBD2 NA TGTGCCATCAGCGGGGGGACTAGCGGCTACGAGCAGTACTTC CAISGGTSGYEQYF
TRBJ2-7 TRBV20-1 NA NA TGCAGTGCTACCTACTACGAGCAGTACTTC CSATYYEQYF
TRBJ1-3 TRBV3-1/TRBV3-2 NA NA TGTGCCAGCAGCCAAAAAGGCCCGGGTTCTGGAAACACCATATATTTT CASSQKGPGSGNTIYF
TRBJ2-5 TRBV27 TRBD1 NA TGTGCCAGCAGTGCCCGATATCCGACAGGGGGCGAGACCCAGTACTTC CASSARYPTGGETQYF